A selection of T cell receptor beta chains follows, all from one sample in a study of blood T cells in healthy people across ages. TCRdb re-called the 5' RACE reads with MiXCR, one entry per CDR3 protein. The sample carries more than 500,000 distinct CDR3 sequences, about 26% recorded once. These data were likewise used in another study, on T cells of mothers and their children.

Sequencing was performed on blood. The receptor set was obtained from a boy between 2 and 10 years old in good health. CDR3s include the opening cysteine and the closing phenylalanine or tryptophan. A D gene is named only where the DNA matches it firmly. Clone sizes are given selectively: once, few, many, or a class where the clone is expanded.

cdr3_aa: CAWGQGRTEAFF; cdr3_nt: TGTGCCTGGGGACAGGGACGGACTGAAGCTTTCTTT; v_call: TRBV30; clone_size: many; j_call: TRBJ1-1; d_call: TRBD1
cdr3_aa: CASNRDGGYNEQFF; cdr3_nt: TGTGCCAGCAACCGGGACGGAGGCTACAATGAGCAGTTCTTC; v_call: TRBV5-6; clone_size: NA; j_call: TRBJ2-1; d_call: NA
cdr3_aa: CASSPPGTGAYEQYF; cdr3_nt: TGTGCCAGCAGTCCGCCGGGGACAGGGGCCTACGAGCAGTACTTC; v_call: TRBV11-2; clone_size: NA; j_call: TRBJ2-7; d_call: TRBD1
cdr3_aa: CAWTSGVQETQYF; cdr3_nt: TGTGCCTGGACTAGCGGGGTCCAAGAGACCCAGTACTTC; v_call: TRBV30; clone_size: NA; j_call: TRBJ2-5; d_call: TRBD2
cdr3_aa: CSAGRGPVGYTF; cdr3_nt: TGCAGTGCTGGCCGGGGCCCGGTAGGCTACACCTTC; v_call: TRBV20-1; clone_size: NA; j_call: TRBJ1-2; d_call: NA
cdr3_aa: CASSLAGLRETQYF; cdr3_nt: TGTGCCAGCAGCTTAGCGGGTCTCAGGGAGACCCAGTACTTC; v_call: TRBV7-2; clone_size: many; j_call: TRBJ2-5; d_call: NA
cdr3_aa: CATSRGTSREQYF; cdr3_nt: TGTGCCACCAGCCGAGGGACTAGCCGCGAGCAGTACTTC; v_call: TRBV15; clone_size: few; j_call: TRBJ2-7; d_call: TRBD2
cdr3_aa: CASRKGNYGYTF; cdr3_nt: TGTGCCAGCAGGAAGGGAAACTATGGCTACACCTTC; v_call: TRBV6-5; clone_size: few; j_call: TRBJ1-2; d_call: NA
cdr3_aa: CASSLVTAYTF; cdr3_nt: TGTGCCAGCAGCTTAGTGACCGCATACACCTTC; v_call: TRBV7-9; clone_size: NA; j_call: TRBJ1-2; d_call: NA
cdr3_aa: CASSLAGGHTGELFF; cdr3_nt: TGCGCCAGCAGCTTGGCCGGGGGGCACACCGGGGAGCTGTTTTTT; v_call: TRBV5-1; clone_size: few; j_call: TRBJ2-2; d_call: NA
cdr3_aa: CASGWGGKQFF; cdr3_nt: TGTGCTAGTGGTTGGGGGGGGAAGCAGTTCTTC; v_call: TRBV12-5; clone_size: few; j_call: TRBJ2-1; d_call: TRBD2
cdr3_aa: CASSYSGQVPSGYTF; cdr3_nt: TGTGCCAGCAGTTACTCGGGACAGGTCCCTAGTGGCTACACCTTC; v_call: TRBV6-5; clone_size: NA; j_call: TRBJ1-2; d_call: TRBD1
cdr3_aa: CASNQREAQCF; cdr3_nt: TGTGCCAGCAACCAAAGAGAGGCCCAGTGCTTC; v_call: TRBV7-8; clone_size: NA; j_call: TRBJ2-5; d_call: NA